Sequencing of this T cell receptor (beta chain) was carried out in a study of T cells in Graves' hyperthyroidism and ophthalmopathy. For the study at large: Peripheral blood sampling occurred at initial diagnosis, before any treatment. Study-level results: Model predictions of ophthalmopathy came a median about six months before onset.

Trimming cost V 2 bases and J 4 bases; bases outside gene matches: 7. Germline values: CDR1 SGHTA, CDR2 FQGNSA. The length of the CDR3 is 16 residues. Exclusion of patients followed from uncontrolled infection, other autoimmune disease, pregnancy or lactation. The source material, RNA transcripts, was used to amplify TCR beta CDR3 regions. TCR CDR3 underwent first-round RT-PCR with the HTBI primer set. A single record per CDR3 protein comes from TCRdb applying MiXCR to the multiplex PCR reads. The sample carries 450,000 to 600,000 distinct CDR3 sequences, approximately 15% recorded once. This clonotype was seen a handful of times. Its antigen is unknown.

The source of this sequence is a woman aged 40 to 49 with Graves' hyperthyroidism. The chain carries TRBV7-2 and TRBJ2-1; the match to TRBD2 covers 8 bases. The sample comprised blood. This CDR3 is CASSLKGTRGYNEQFF. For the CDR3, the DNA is TGTGCCAGCAGCTTAAAAGGGACTAGGGGGTACAATGAGCAGTTCTTC.